This T cell receptor (beta chain) derives from a study of T cell responses to AZD1222 COVID-19 vaccine. Overall study results and limits: Variant regions that are unmutated are reportedly the target of nearly half of spike-specific TCRs. Among vaccine-associated CD4 TCRs, coverage spanned spike, with dominance at 160-218 and 743-854.

Germline V gene sequence: CDR1 SGHDN, CDR2 FVKESK. The V and J ends lost 1 base and 7 bases respectively, with 20 bases between them. This CDR3 comprises 16 residues. Details on this clone: Its antigen is as yet unknown.

Generated by immunoSEQ multiplex PCR, the TCRdb table keeps only in-frame clones and is missing some. Counted here are roughly 120,000 clones, roughly 92% occurring once; the ten biggest clones make up around 1.4%. This receptor was taken from an adult who received the AZD1222 COVID-19 vaccine. J is TRBJ2-7 and V is TRBV14; tentatively, D is TRBD2 (5 bases). The input for sequencing was peripheral blood, taken 28 days after the second AZD1222 dose. CDR3 loop: CASSQVASGGLYEQYF. CDR3 nucleotide sequence: TGTGCCAGCAGCCAAGTAGCCTCCGGCGGACTCTATGAGCAGTACTTC.